This TCR beta chain came from a study of cytomegalovirus exposure and HLA in healthy donors. Looked up from germline, CDR1 is SGHTA and CDR2 is FQGNSA. The CDR3 runs 13 residues. Trimming left V 5 bases short and J 1 base short, with 8 bases between. 60 Vbeta and 13 Jbeta primers were used in PCR. Some clones are missing from TCRdb's copy, which holds only in-frame ones; the method was immunoSEQ multiplex PCR. The repertoire has 150,000 to 200,000 clones, approximately 80% of them found once; the top ten carry roughly 1.7%. The source of this sequence is a woman under 40 in good health and CMV-seronegative. The chain recombines TRBV7-2 with TRBJ1-1; D ambiguous. Material for sequencing was PBMCs. CDR3 nucleotide sequence: TGTGCCAGCAGCCCCCGGGAGAACACTGAAGCTTTCTTT. It encodes CASSPRENTEAFF.